Sequencing of this TCR beta chain was carried out in a study of response to subunit inactivated influenza vaccine. Study-level findings and limits: It was the authors' suggestion that each seasonal influenza vaccination recruits few new T cells.

TCRdb analysed the RT-PCR reads with MiXCR anew, one entry per CDR3 protein. This table holds roughly 670,000 distinct CDR3 sequences, 14% found once. The CDR3 loop spans 15 amino acids. Trimming cost V 6 bases and J 2 bases, with 13 bases left between them. CDR1 is MDHEN and CDR2 is SYDVKM in the germline V gene. This clonotype showed up just a few times. Its specificity is unknown. V usage is TRBV28 and J usage is TRBJ2-2; D unresolved. This clonotype was sampled from a man aged 45 to 65 who received an inactivated influenza vaccine. Specimen: PBMCs from blood, collected 14 days before vaccination. CDR3 DNA sequence: TGTGCCAGCAGGACCGTGCAGATTAACACCGGGGAGCTGTTTTTT. Its protein is CASRTVQINTGELFF.